This T cell receptor (beta chain) was captured by sequencing in a study of T cell responses to AZD1222 COVID-19 vaccine. Study conclusions and caveats: Nearly half of the spike-specific TCRs reportedly recognize variant regions that carry no mutations. At baseline, just 6 or 7 AZD1222 recipients tested seropositive.

Germline V gene data show CDR1 as LGHDT and CDR2 as YNNKEL (reference sequence). V lost 4 bases to trimming and J lost 5 bases, with 15 bases between them. This CDR3 has 15 amino acids. Sequencing was performed with immunoSEQ multiplex PCR; in TCRdb, only in-frame clones are kept and a portion is missing. Of about 76,000 clones in the sample, approximately 80% were seen once. As regards this clone: Its specificity is unknown.

This clonotype was sampled from an adult who received the MenACWY meningococcal vaccine as a control. The sequencing here drew on peripheral blood, taken 28 days after the second dose of the MenACWY control vaccine. The chain has TRBV3-1 (or the pseudogene TRBV3-2) and TRBJ2-1; TRBD1 might be the D (7 bases). The CDR3 nucleotides are TGTGCCAGCAGCCCTAGGGGGCGGGGCGACAATGAGCAGTTCTTC. This gives the protein CASSPRGRGDNEQFF.